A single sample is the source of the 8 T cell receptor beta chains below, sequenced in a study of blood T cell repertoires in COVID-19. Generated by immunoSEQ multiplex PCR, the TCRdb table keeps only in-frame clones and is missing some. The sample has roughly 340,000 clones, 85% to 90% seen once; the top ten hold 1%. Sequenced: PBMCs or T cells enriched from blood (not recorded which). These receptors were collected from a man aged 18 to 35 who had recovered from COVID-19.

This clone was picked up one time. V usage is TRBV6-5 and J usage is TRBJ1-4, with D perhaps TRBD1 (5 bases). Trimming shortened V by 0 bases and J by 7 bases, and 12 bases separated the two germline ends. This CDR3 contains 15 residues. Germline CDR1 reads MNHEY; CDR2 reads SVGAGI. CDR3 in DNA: TGTGCCAGCAGTTACTCCGGGGCGGGGAGTGAAAAACTGTTTTTT. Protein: CASSYSGAGSEKLFF.

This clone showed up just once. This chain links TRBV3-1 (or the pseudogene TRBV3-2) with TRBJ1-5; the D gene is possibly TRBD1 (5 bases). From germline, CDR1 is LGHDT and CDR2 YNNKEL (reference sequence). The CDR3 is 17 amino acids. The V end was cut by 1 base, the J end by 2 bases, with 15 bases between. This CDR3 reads CASSQAGVSVRNQPQHF. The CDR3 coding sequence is TGTGCCAGCAGCCAAGCGGGGGTATCAGTGCGCAATCAGCCCCAGCATTTT.

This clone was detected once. The CDR3, as DNA: TGTGCCAGCAGCCCCCAGGGGGGAGCGGCAATAAGTGTCCAGTACTTC. Translating gives CASSPQGGAAISVQYF. The chain is built from TRBV11-2 and TRBJ2-5, with D possibly being TRBD1 (7 bases). This CDR3 is 16 amino acids long. The V end was cut by 5 bases, the J end by 10 bases, with 26 bases between. The germline V gene encodes CDR1 SGHAT and CDR2 FQNNGV.

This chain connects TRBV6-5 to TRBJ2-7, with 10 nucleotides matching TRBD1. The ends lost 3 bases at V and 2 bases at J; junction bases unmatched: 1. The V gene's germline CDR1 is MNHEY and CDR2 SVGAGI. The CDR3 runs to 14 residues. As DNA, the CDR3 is TGTGCCAGCAGTTATGACAGGGGGCCCTACGAGCAGTACTTC. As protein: CASSYDRGPYEQYF.

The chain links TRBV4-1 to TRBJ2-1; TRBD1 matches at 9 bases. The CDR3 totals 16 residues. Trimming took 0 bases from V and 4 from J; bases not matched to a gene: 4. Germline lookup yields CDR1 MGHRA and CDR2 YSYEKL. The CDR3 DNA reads TGCGCCAGCAGCCAAGAGCAGGGACAGGGTTACAATGAGCAGTTCTTC. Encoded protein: CASSQEQGQGYNEQFF.

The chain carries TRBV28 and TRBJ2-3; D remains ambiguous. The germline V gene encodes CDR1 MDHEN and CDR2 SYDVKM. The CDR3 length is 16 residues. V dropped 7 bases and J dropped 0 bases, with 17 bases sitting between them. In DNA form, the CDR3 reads TGTGCCAGCAATCCCCTGGGCATCACTAGCACAGATACGCAGTATTTT. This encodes CASNPLGITSTDTQYF.

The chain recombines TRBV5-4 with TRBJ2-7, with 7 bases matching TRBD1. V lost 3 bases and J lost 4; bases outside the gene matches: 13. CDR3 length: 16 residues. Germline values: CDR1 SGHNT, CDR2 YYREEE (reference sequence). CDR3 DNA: TGTGCCAGCAGCTCAAAAGACAGGGTAAAAGGATACGAGCAGTACTTC. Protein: CASSSKDRVKGYEQYF. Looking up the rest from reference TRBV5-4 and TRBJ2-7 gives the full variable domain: ETGVTQSPTHLIKTRGQQVTLRCSSQSGHNTVSWYQQALGQGPQFIFQYYREEENGRGNFPPRFSGLQFPNYSSELNVNALELDDSALYLCASSSKDRVKGYEQYFGPGTRLTVT.

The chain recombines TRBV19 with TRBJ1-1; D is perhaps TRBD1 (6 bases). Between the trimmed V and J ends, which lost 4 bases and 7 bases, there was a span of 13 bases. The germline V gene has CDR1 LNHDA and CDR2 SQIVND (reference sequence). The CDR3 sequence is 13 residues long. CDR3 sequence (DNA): TGTGCCAGTAGTAGGACAGCTCATATTGAAGCTTTCTTT. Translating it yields CASSRTAHIEAFF.